This record concerns one T cell receptor (beta chain) sequence. Its cognate antigen is unknown. This record comes from a study of cytomegalovirus exposure and HLA in healthy donors. It was with 60 Vbeta and 13 Jbeta primers that the PCR ran. Libraries were prepared by immunoSEQ multiplex PCR; TCRdb keeps only in-frame clonotypes and omits some of them. The sample records some 150,000 clones, 60% to 80% being singletons. V lost 3 bases, J lost 8 bases, and 4 bases stayed unmatched. The CDR3 is 14 amino acids. The V gene's germline CDR1 is SGDLS and CDR2 YYNGEE. General observations from the study: Around 160 TCR beta chains were listed as cytomegalovirus-associated.

The J gene is TRBJ2-7, the V gene TRBV9; 14 nucleotides match TRBD2. The source material was PBMCs. This TCR was sampled from a man aged 55-75 years in good health and CMV-seronegative. The CDR3 protein is CASSGGLAGGQQYF. Here the CDR3 DNA reads TGTGCCAGCAGCGGCGGACTAGCGGGAGGACAGCAGTACTTC.